The 24 T cell receptor beta chains in this list originate from one sample, sequenced in a study of T cell responses to AZD1222 COVID-19 vaccine. TCRdb's copy holds only in-frame clones and misses some; the assay was immunoSEQ multiplex PCR. The sample has about 110,000 clones; 92% are singletons. The sequencing used peripheral blood, collected 28 days after the second AZD1222 dose. These TCRs come from an adult who received the AZD1222 COVID-19 vaccine.

This clone was recorded once. This chain connects TRBV28 to TRBJ2-7, with D possibly TRBD1 on 6 matching bases. This CDR3 has 14 amino acids. The germline gives CDR1 MDHEN, CDR2 SYDVKM. Trimming pared 2 bases from V and 7 bases from J, leaving 15 bases between. The CDR3 DNA reads as TGTGCCAGCAGTTTAAGTACAGGGCGAGGGGAGCAGTACTTC. Its translation is CASSLSTGRGEQYF.

The chain has TRBV27 and TRBJ2-7, with D perhaps TRBD2 (6 bases). The CDR3 runs 15 residues. The V and J ends lost 2 bases and 5 bases respectively, with 16 bases between them. Per germline, CDR1 MNHEY and CDR2 SMNVEV (reference sequence). The CDR3 is CASSLVGGLKNEQYF. The CDR3 DNA reads TGTGCCAGCAGTTTAGTAGGAGGGTTAAAGAACGAGCAGTACTTC.

The chain combines TRBV6-6 with TRBJ1-3; D uncertain. The germline gives CDR1 MNHNY, CDR2 SVGAGI (reference sequence). V was clipped by 4 bases and J by 0 bases, with 13 bases between them. The CDR3 is 16 residues long. Written as DNA, the CDR3 is TGTGCCAGCAGTTCCCCCCTATCGCGCTCTGGAAACACCATATATTTT. As protein: CASSSPLSRSGNTIYF.

The V and J genes are TRBV20-1 and TRBJ2-7; D remains unclear. Germline CDR1 DFQATT, CDR2 SNEGSKA (reference sequence). V was trimmed by 2 bases and J by 1 base, leaving 0 bases between them. This CDR3 spans 10 amino acids. CDR3 amino acids: CSARSYEQYF. For the CDR3, the DNA is TGCAGTGCTAGATCCTACGAGCAGTACTTC.

This clone is a singleton in its sample. The CDR3 sequence is CASSSPGASGANVLTF. The CDR3, as DNA: TGTGCCAGCAGCTCCCCGGGTGCCTCGGGGGCCAACGTCCTGACTTTC. V and J are TRBV5-6 and TRBJ2-6, with D uncertain. Germline CDR1 SGHDT, CDR2 YYEEEE. V lost 3 bases and J 4 bases, leaving 14 bases between the germline ends. The CDR3 is 16 amino acids.

This chain uses TRBV12-3 or TRBV12-4 with TRBJ2-5; D is undetermined. Deletions cut 2 bases from V and 11 bases from J, with 15 bases between. CDR3 length: 13 amino acids. CDR3 region: CASSLRTSGFQYF. CDR3 sequence (DNA): TGTGCCAGCAGTTTACGAACGTCCGGGTTTCAGTACTTC.

A single count supports this clone. The chain couples TRBV28 to TRBJ1-2; no clear D. Looked up from germline, CDR1 is MDHEN and CDR2 is SYDVKM. The CDR3 extends over 12 amino acids. The V gene lost 2 bases and the J gene lost 5 bases, with 6 bases spanning the gap. The CDR3 here is CASSLTEYGYTF. DNA for the CDR3: TGTGCCAGCAGTTTAACGGAATATGGCTACACCTTC.

The CDR3 loop reads CASSTVALDYGYTF. In DNA form, the CDR3 reads TGCGCCAGCTCGACAGTGGCCCTCGACTATGGCTACACCTTC. The chain employs TRBV5-1 and TRBJ1-2; TRBD1 is a possible D gene (5 bases). Germline V gene sequence: CDR1 SGHRS, CDR2 YFSETQ. V gave up 7 bases and J gave up 3 bases, with 16 bases separating them. The CDR3 has 14 amino acids.

The V gene is TRBV11-1, the J gene TRBJ1-2; maybe TRBD1 (5 bases). Trimming removed 4 bases from V and 6 bases from J, with 15 bases in between. Per the germline V gene, CDR1 is SGHAT and CDR2 is FQDESV (reference sequence). This CDR3 spans 14 amino acids. CDR3 nucleotides: TGTGCCAGCAGCTCCGACAGTGGGTGGGATGGCTACACCTTC. This encodes CASSSDSGWDGYTF. Looking up the rest from reference TRBV11-1 and TRBJ1-2 gives the full variable domain: EAEVAQSPRYKITEKSQAVAFWCDPISGHATLYWYRQILGQGPELLVQFQDESVVDDSQLPKDRFSAERLKGVDSTLKIQPAELGDSAMYLCASSSDSGWDGYTFGSGTRLTVV.

V gene TRBV4-3 combines with J gene TRBJ2-1; D uncertain. The V gene's germline CDR1 is LGHNA and CDR2 YSLEER. Trimming removed 2 bases from V and 7 bases from J, with 15 bases in between. CDR3 length equals 15 residues. In nucleotides, the CDR3 is TGCGCCAGCAGCCAATCTTCGCGGTCTGGGAATGAGCAGTTCTTC. It translates to CASSQSSRSGNEQFF.

This chain uses TRBV24-1 with TRBJ2-1; possibly TRBD2 for D (5 bases). Germline values: CDR1 KGHDR, CDR2 SFDVKD. Trimming left V 4 bases short and J 7 bases short, with 13 bases between. The CDR3 length is 14 residues. CDR3 sequence: CATSEATIINEQFF. CDR3 bases: TGTGCCACCAGTGAGGCGACTATTATTAATGAGCAGTTCTTC.

The gene calls are TRBV7-3 and TRBJ2-7, with D maybe TRBD1 (6 bases). The CDR3 totals 16 residues. The germline gives CDR1 SGHTA, CDR2 FQGTGA. The ends were cut back, 0 bases at V and 3 bases at J, with 15 bases in the middle. CDR3 residues: CASSLTPTGKNYEQYF. In nucleotides, the CDR3 is TGTGCCAGCAGCTTAACCCCTACAGGGAAAAACTACGAGCAGTACTTC.

This rearrangement joins TRBV5-6 to TRBJ1-5; D may be TRBD1 (6 bases). CDR1 is SGHDT, CDR2 YYEEEE, per germline. This CDR3 has 15 residues. The V end was cut by 0 bases, the J end by 6 bases, with 13 bases between. CDR3 amino acids: CASSLARRGGQPQHF. The CDR3, as DNA: TGTGCCAGCAGCTTGGCCAGGAGGGGGGGTCAGCCCCAGCATTTT.

The V and J genes are TRBV2 and TRBJ2-5; 13 positions agree with TRBD2. The CDR3 is 15 amino acids. J was trimmed by 5 bases and V by 6 bases; bases with no gene match: 6. Germline CDR1 reads SNHLY; CDR2 reads FYNNEI. The CDR3 region is CASRPGLAGSETQYF. The CDR3 bases are TGTGCCAGCAGGCCGGGACTAGCGGGGTCCGAGACCCAGTACTTC.

The chain joins TRBV28 to TRBJ1-4, with D possibly TRBD1 on 6 matching bases. CDR3 size: 14 residues. Trimming took off 4 bases at V and 7 bases at J, with 13 bases between the two ends. Germline CDR1 reads MDHEN; CDR2 reads SYDVKM. Here the CDR3 reads CASSSPGAGEKLFF. Here the CDR3 DNA reads TGTGCCAGCAGTTCACCAGGGGCTGGTGAAAAACTGTTTTTT.

The chain combines TRBV18 with TRBJ1-1; D ambiguous. Germline CDR1 and CDR2: KGHSH and LQKENI. This CDR3 is 15 amino acids long. Trimming took 1 base from V and 1 from J, leaving 10 bases between them. The CDR3 protein is CASSPRMGKNTEAFF. The CDR3 region has the DNA TGTGCCAGCTCACCACGAATGGGGAAGAACACTGAAGCTTTCTTT. Supplemented by reference TRBV18 and TRBJ1-1, the full variable domain reads NAGVMQNPRHLVRRRGQEARLRCSPMKGHSHVYWYRQLPEEGLKFMVYLQKENIIDESGMPKERFSAEFPKEGPSILRIQQVVRGDSAAYFCASSPRMGKNTEAFFGQGTRLTVV.

This clone was counted once. J is TRBJ2-7 and V is TRBV5-1; D gene ambiguous. The CDR3 consists of 16 residues. The V gene's germline CDR1 is SGHRS and CDR2 YFSETQ. V lost 4 bases, J lost 3 bases, and 20 bases lay in between. The chain's CDR3 is CASSRAGLGPDYEQYF. The DNA of the CDR3 is TGCGCCAGCAGCCGAGCCGGGTTGGGCCCCGACTACGAGCAGTACTTC.

V and J are TRBV18 and TRBJ1-5; possibly TRBD1 for D (6 bases). Between the trimmed V and J ends, which lost 3 bases and 0 bases, there was a span of 15 bases. Looked up from germline, CDR1 is KGHSH and CDR2 is LQKENI. The CDR3 is made up of 17 amino acids. CDR3 sequence: CASSPADRRYSNQPQHF. CDR3 in DNA: TGTGCCAGCTCACCCGCGGACAGAAGGTATAGCAATCAGCCCCAGCATTTT.

This chain joins TRBV30 and TRBJ2-4, with TRBD2 identical over 8 bases. The junction had 1 base not matched to a gene; V was cut back by 2 bases and J by 7 bases. This CDR3 spans 12 amino acids. CDR1 is GTSNPN, CDR2 SVGIG, per germline (reference sequence). The CDR3 region is CAWSPGGNIQYF. CDR3 coding DNA: TGTGCCTGGAGTCCGGGGGGGAACATTCAGTACTTC.

The genes are TRBV7-6 and TRBJ2-3; 13 bases are shared with TRBD2. The trim removed 1 base at V and 6 bases at J, leaving 4 bases unmatched. Germline values: CDR1 SGHVS, CDR2 FNYEAQ. CDR3 length: 16 amino acids. The CDR3 sequence is CASSLGTSGSSDTQYF. The CDR3 coding sequence is TGTGCCAGCAGCTTAGGGACTAGCGGGAGTTCCGATACGCAGTATTTT.

This clone was found a few times. The chain recombines TRBV29-1 with TRBJ2-7; the D gene is possibly TRBD2 (6 bases). Germline V lookup: CDR1 SQVTM, CDR2 ANQGSEA. Trimming shortened V by 3 bases and J by 4 bases, and 10 bases separated the two germline ends. This CDR3 has 12 amino acids. The CDR3 coding sequence is TGCAGCGTTGAGGTGGGGGGTTACGAGCAGTACTTC. As protein: CSVEVGGYEQYF.

This chain connects TRBV11-2 to TRBJ2-3, with a possible D match to TRBD2 (6 bases). Per the germline V gene, CDR1 is SGHAT and CDR2 is FQNNGV. CDR3 length: 15 residues. V was clipped by 2 bases and J by 4 bases, with 13 bases between them. The CDR3 spells CASSLIAAVADTQYF. CDR3 DNA sequence: TGTGCCAGCAGCTTAATAGCGGCTGTGGCAGATACGCAGTATTTT.

In nucleotides, the CDR3 is TGTGCCAGCAGCGCGGGACTAGCGGGGGGGATACTTCCCTACGAGCAGTACTTC. Encoded protein: CASSAGLAGGILPYEQYF. The chain carries TRBV5-6 and TRBJ2-7; 16 bases match TRBD2. This CDR3 spans 18 amino acids. Losses at the gene ends were 4 bases for V and 2 bases for J; bases not matched to a gene: 9. The germline V gene has CDR1 SGHDT and CDR2 YYEEEE.

The chain carries TRBV19 and TRBJ2-1; D may be TRBD1 or TRBD2 (5 bases each). Per germline, CDR1 LNHDA and CDR2 SQIVND (reference sequence). This CDR3 has 13 residues. Trimming cost V 5 bases and J 11 bases, with 16 bases left between them. This CDR3 is CASSPTGAIKQFF. The CDR3 DNA is TGTGCCAGTAGTCCCACCGGGGCAATAAAGCAGTTCTTC.